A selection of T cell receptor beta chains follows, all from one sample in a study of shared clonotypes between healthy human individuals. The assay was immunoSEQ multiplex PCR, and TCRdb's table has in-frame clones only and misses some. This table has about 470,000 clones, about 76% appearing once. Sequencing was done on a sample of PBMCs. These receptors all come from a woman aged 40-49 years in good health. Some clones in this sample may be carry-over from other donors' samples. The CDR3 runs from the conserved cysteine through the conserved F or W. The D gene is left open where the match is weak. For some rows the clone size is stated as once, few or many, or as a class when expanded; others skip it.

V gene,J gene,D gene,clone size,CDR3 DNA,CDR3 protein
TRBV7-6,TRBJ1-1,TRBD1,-,TGTGCCAGCAGCGCGGACAGGGGGAGTGAAGCTTTCTTT,CASSADRGSEAFF
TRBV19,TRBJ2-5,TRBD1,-,TGTGCCAGTAGTATTGGGACAGGGAACGTAGAGACCCAGTACTTC,CASSIGTGNVETQYF
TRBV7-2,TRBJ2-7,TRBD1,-,TGTGCCAGCAGCTGGGACAGGTCGGCCTACGAGCAGTACTTC,CASSWDRSAYEQYF
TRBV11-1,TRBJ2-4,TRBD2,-,TGTGCCAGCAGCCTAGCGGGAATAGCCAAAAACATTCAGTACTTC,CASSLAGIAKNIQYF
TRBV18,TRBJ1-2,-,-,TGTGCCAGCTCACCTTCGAAAAGAACCGATTATGGCTACACCTTC,CASSPSKRTDYGYTF
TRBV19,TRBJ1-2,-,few,TGTGCCAGTAATGATCCGGCAGGGAACTATGGCTACACCTTC,CASNDPAGNYGYTF
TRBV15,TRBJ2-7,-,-,TGTGCCACCAGCAGAGTGCTAGACAGCGAGCAGTACTTC,CATSRVLDSEQYF
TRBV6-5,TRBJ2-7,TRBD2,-,TGTGCCAGCACCCCAGCGGGAGGATCCTACGAGCAGTACTTC,CASTPAGGSYEQYF
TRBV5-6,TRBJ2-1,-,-,TGTGCCAGCAGCTTGAGGCTAGCGCAACCGGGATACAATGAGCAGTTCTTC,CASSLRLAQPGYNEQFF
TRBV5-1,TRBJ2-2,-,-,TGCGCCAGCGGGCGGGCCGGGGAGCTGTTTTTT,CASGRAGELFF
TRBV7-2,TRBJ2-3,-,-,TGTGCCAGCAGCTTATTGGTAACAGATACGCAGTATTTT,CASSLLVTDTQYF
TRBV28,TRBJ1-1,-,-,TGTGCCAGCAGTGAAACGGGCGTTGTGAACACTGAAGCTTTCTTT,CASSETGVVNTEAFF
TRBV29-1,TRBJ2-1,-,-,TGCAGCGTTGACACTGGGTCCAATGAGCAGTTCTTC,CSVDTGSNEQFF
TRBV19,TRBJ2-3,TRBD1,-,TGTGCCAGTAGTAGAGGGACAGGAGGGACAGATACGCAGTATTTT,CASSRGTGGTDTQYF
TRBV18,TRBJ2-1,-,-,TGTGCCAGCTCACTGAACGATGATCCCTTCAATGAGCAGTTCTTC,CASSLNDDPFNEQFF
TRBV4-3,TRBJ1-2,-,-,TGCGCCAGCAGCCAAGATCGGACGCGTGGCTCCTATGGCTACACCTTC,CASSQDRTRGSYGYTF
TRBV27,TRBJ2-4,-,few,TGTGCCAGCAGTTTTCCGGGCCCCCCTTGGATTCAGTACTTC,CASSFPGPPWIQYF
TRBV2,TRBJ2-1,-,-,TGTGCCAGCAGGGCGACAGGGACTCTAATAGCTGAGCAGTTCTTC,CASRATGTLIAEQFF
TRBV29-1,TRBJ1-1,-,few,TGCAGCGTGGGACGGGGGGACACTGAAGCTTTCTTT,CSVGRGDTEAFF
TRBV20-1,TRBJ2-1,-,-,TGCAGTGCCAAGAATTACAATGAGCAGTTCTTC,CSAKNYNEQFF
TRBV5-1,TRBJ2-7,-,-,TGCGCCAGCAGCTTACCTACCGGGGAGCAGTACTTC,CASSLPTGEQYF
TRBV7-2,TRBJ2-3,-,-,TGTGCCAGCAGCTTAGCGTATGGTAGAGGGGTACAAGATACGCAGTATTTT,CASSLAYGRGVQDTQYF
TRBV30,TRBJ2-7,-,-,TGTGCCTGCCTGCGACAGGTTAGCACCTACGAGCAGTACTTC,CACLRQVSTYEQYF
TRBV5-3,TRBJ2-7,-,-,TGTGCCAGAAGCTGCCCCGGACTCACCGGCCTACTTCCCTCCTACGAGCAGTACTTC,CARSCPGLTGLLPSYEQYF
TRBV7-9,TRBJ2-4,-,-,TGTGCCAGCAGCGCCGGGGCGCTTTGGTCCTCCAAAAACATTCAGTACTTC,CASSAGALWSSKNIQYF
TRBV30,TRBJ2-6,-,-,TGTGCCTGGAGAGGGGACTCCTACTTCTCTGGGGCCAACGTCCTGACTTTC,CAWRGDSYFSGANVLTF
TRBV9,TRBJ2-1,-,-,TGTGCCAGCAGCGTAGCCGGGGGTAGCGGTAATGAGCAGTTCTTC,CASSVAGGSGNEQFF
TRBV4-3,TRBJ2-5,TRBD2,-,TGCGCCAGCAGTTACCGCGGACTAGCGGGAGAGGAGCAGTACTTC,CASSYRGLAGEEQYF